Below, 9 T cell receptor beta chains from the same sample are listed, as sequenced in a study of human T cells and chemical hapten exposure. MiXCR, applied by TCRdb to the RACE reads, yields one record per CDR3 protein. Of fewer than 85,000 distinct CDR3 sequences in the sample, approximately 8.6% are singletons; the top ten hold roughly 1.4%. Indicated time point: healthy volunteer bleed at 6 weeks. Total RNA was isolated from unfractionated whole blood. Material for sequencing was whole blood. These receptors were collected from a male donor in good health. Some clones in this sample may be carry-over from other donors' samples.

This chain joins TRBV12-5 and TRBJ2-2; the D is unclear. Germline V gene sequence: CDR1 LGHNT, CDR2 FRNRAP. This CDR3 is built from 13 residues. V was cut by 0 bases and J by 5 bases, with 4 bases left in between. The CDR3 here is CASGLVQTGELFF. The CDR3 nucleotides are TGTGCTAGTGGTTTGGTACAGACCGGGGAGCTGTTTTTT.

There are a few counts of this clonotype. The chain links TRBV20-1 to TRBJ2-7, with D perhaps matching TRBD2 (5 bases). The V end was cut by 3 bases, the J end by 5 bases, with 14 bases between. The CDR3 contains 13 residues. Germline V lookup: CDR1 DFQATT, CDR2 SNEGSKA (reference sequence). The CDR3 here is CSASLGRGNEQYF. The CDR3 region has the DNA TGCAGTGCTAGCCTAGGGAGAGGGAACGAGCAGTACTTC.

The sample holds a few counts of this clonotype. For the CDR3, the DNA is TGCGCCAGCAGCTTGGTGACTGACTCCTACAATGAGCAGTTCTTC. It translates to CASSLVTDSYNEQFF. The chain couples TRBV5-1 to TRBJ2-1, with unresolved D. This CDR3 is 15 amino acids long. The V gene lost 0 bases and the J gene lost 0 bases, with 7 bases spanning the gap. Germline assignment: CDR1 SGHRS and CDR2 YFSETQ.

This clonotype occurred a few times. The chain links TRBV5-1 to TRBJ2-7, with D perhaps TRBD1 or TRBD2 (5 bases each). The V and J ends lost 4 bases and 6 bases respectively, with 17 bases between them. The CDR3 totals 14 residues. CDR1 and CDR2 (germline): SGHRS, YFSETQ. DNA for the CDR3: TGCGCCAGCAGCACCGGGACGGCTATTCGCGAGCAGTACTTC. Encoded protein: CASSTGTAIREQYF.

This clonotype has just a few counts. CDR3 DNA: TGCGCCAGCAGCCACGATACTAGCGGGAGGACCGGGGAGCTGTTTTTT. Encoded protein: CASSHDTSGRTGELFF. J is TRBJ2-2 and V is TRBV4-1, with 12 positions matching TRBD2. Trimming took 3 bases from V and 5 from J; bases not matched to a gene: 4. CDR1 and CDR2 from the germline V gene are MGHRA and YSYEKL. This CDR3 is built from 16 residues.

This clonotype came up a few times. V and J are TRBV19 and TRBJ2-7; 8 nucleotides line up with TRBD2. The V gene's germline CDR1 is LNHDA and CDR2 SQIVND (reference sequence). V trimming: 9 bases; J trimming: 0 bases; junction bases outside the gene matches: 10. The CDR3 runs to 15 residues. CDR3 in amino acids: CASAETGTSSYEQYF. As DNA, the CDR3 is TGTGCCAGCGCGGAAACCGGGACTAGCTCCTACGAGCAGTACTTC.

This clonotype was counted a few times. The rearrangement uses TRBV20-1 and TRBJ1-5; 7 bases are shared with TRBD1. Germline loops: CDR1 DFQATT, CDR2 SNEGSKA (reference sequence). With 1 base clipped from V and 10 bases from J, the junction kept 16 bases outside the gene matches. The CDR3 spans 16 residues. The CDR3 bases are TGCAGTGCTAGAGCAATCTCTGACAGGGTGGCGGAACCCCAGCATTTT. Translated: CSARAISDRVAEPQHF.

This clonotype was counted many times. The chain is built from TRBV10-3 and TRBJ2-5; 12 bases map to TRBD2. CDR3 size: 15 residues. The germline V gene has CDR1 ENHRY and CDR2 SYGVKD. Trimming cost V 6 bases and J 4 bases; bases outside gene matches: 6. CDR3 coding DNA: TGTGCCATCAGGAGGACTAGCGGGGAGGGAGAGACCCAGTACTTC. Translation gives CAIRRTSGEGETQYF.

The rearrangement joins TRBV7-2 to TRBJ2-3; weak D call: TRBD1 (5 bases). The V gene lost 4 bases and the J gene lost 1 base, with 6 bases spanning the gap. The CDR3 runs 13 residues. CDR1 is SGHTA, CDR2 FQGNSA, per germline. CDR3 sequence: CASSSTGTDTQYF. The CDR3 DNA sequence: TGTGCCAGCAGCTCGACAGGCACAGATACGCAGTATTTT.